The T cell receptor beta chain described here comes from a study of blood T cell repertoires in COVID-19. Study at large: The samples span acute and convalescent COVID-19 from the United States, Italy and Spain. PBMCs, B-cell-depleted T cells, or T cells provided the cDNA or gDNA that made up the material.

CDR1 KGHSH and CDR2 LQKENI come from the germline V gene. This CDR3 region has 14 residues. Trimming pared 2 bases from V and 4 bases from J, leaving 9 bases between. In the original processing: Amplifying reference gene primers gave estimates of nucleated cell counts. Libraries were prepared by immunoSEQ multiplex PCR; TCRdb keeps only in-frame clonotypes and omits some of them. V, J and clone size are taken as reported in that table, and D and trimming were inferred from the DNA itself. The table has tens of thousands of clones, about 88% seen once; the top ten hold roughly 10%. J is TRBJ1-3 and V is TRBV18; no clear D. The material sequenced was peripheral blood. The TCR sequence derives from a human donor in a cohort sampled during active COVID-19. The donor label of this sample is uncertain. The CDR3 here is CASSPTPIGNTIYF. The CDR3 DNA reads TGTGCCAGCTCACCAACACCGATCGGAAACACCATATATTTT.